This T cell receptor (beta chain) was identified during a study of beta chain features in type 1 diabetes. Whole-study findings and limits: In the patient group, naive, central memory and Treg TCRB repertoires seemed more alike than in the healthy donor group. People with Type 1 diabetes carried modestly yet significantly shorter TCRB CDR3s in all four CD4+ subsets. Type 1 diabetes patients showed fewer insertions and more deletions at VDJ junctions.

Expressed TCRB transcripts were sequenced because the isolated RNA had all been reverse transcribed beforehand. Libraries were prepared by immunoSEQ multiplex PCR; TCRdb keeps only in-frame clonotypes and omits some of them. The sample lists tens of thousands of clones, around half occurring once. A note on this clone: Its specificity is not known.

CDR1 is MDHEN and CDR2 is SYDVKM in the germline V gene. Trimming removed 8 bases from V and 4 bases from J, with 8 bases in between. The CDR3 is 11 residues long. Averaging roughly 120 mL, one heparinised blood draw was given by each donor. Without exception, sorted populations had purity beyond 98%. The chain joins TRBV28 to TRBJ1-1, with a weak D call TRBD1 (5 bases). The sequence derives from a woman aged 40 to 49 with type 1 diabetes. The sample taken for sequencing was Tregs from blood. The CDR3 spells CASRQRTEAFF. CDR3 nucleotides: TGTGCCAGCCGACAGCGCACTGAAGCTTTCTTT.